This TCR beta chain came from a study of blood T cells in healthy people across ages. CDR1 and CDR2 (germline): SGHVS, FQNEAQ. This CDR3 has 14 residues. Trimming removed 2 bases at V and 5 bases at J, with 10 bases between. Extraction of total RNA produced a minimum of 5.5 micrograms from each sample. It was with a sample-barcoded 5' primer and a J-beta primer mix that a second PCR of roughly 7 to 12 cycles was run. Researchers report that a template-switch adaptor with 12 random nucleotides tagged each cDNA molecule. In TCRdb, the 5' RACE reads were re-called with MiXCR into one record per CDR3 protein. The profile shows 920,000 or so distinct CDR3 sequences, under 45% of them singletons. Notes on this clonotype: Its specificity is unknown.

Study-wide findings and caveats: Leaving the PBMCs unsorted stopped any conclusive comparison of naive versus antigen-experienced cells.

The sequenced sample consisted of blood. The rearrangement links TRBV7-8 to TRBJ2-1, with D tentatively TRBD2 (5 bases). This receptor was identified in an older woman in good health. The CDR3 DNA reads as TGTGCCAGCAGCTTAACAGCGGCAAACAATGAGCAGTTCTTC. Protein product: CASSLTAANNEQFF.